This passage covers 18 T cell receptor beta chains from one sample sequenced in a study of cytomegalovirus exposure and HLA in healthy donors. Amplification used 60 Vbeta primers and 13 Jbeta primers. Assay: immunoSEQ multiplex PCR; the TCRdb copy retains only in-frame clones and omits some. This sample has roughly 150,000 clones, with approximately 81% found just once. The sample consisted of PBMCs. The receptors were gathered from a young man in good health and CMV-seronegative.

This clone turned up a few times. The chain is built from TRBV11-2 and TRBJ2-1; 7 bases map to TRBD2. J gave up 8 bases and V 1 base, and 11 bases lay outside the gene matches. Looked up from germline, CDR1 is SGHAT and CDR2 is FQNNGV. This CDR3 comprises 16 residues. CDR3 sequence (DNA): TGTGCCAGCAGCTTAGGGGCCCGGGACTACCGAGATGAGCAGTTCTTC. Translated: CASSLGARDYRDEQFF.

V and J are TRBV5-4 and TRBJ1-6; D not resolved. In germline, CDR1 is SGHNT, CDR2 YYREEE (reference sequence). V was clipped by 0 bases and J by 11 bases, with 12 bases between them. The CDR3 runs to 14 residues. The CDR3 protein is CASSLGAEGPPLHF. Here the CDR3 DNA reads TGTGCCAGCAGCTTGGGGGCTGAGGGTCCACCCCTCCACTTT.

CDR3 amino acids: CASNRLARIQETQYF. In DNA, the CDR3 is TGTGCCAGCAACCGACTAGCGAGGATTCAAGAGACCCAGTACTTC. V gene TRBV6-6 combines with J gene TRBJ2-5, with 8 bases lining up with TRBD2. CDR1 is MNHNY and CDR2 is SVGAGI in the germline V gene (reference sequence). CDR3 size: 15 residues. V lost 7 bases, J lost 2 bases, and 9 bases stayed unmatched.

The rearrangement uses TRBV6-1 and TRBJ1-2; D possibly corresponds to TRBD1 (5 bases). CDR3 length equals 13 residues. From germline, CDR1 is MNHNS and CDR2 SASEGT. V lost 3 bases and J lost 7, with 12 bases in between. The CDR3 sequence is CASSELRGGGYTF. CDR3 sequence (DNA): TGTGCCAGCAGTGAGCTTAGGGGTGGTGGCTACACCTTC.

This chain connects TRBV19 to TRBJ1-5; D is unclear. The ends were cut back, 3 bases at V and 0 bases at J, with 6 bases in the middle. CDR3 size: 14 residues. Germline loops: CDR1 LNHDA, CDR2 SQIVND (reference sequence). This CDR3 reads CASSITRSNQPQHF. The CDR3, as DNA: TGTGCCAGTAGTATTACACGTAGCAATCAGCCCCAGCATTTT.

This clone was picked up one time. The chain carries TRBV10-3 and TRBJ2-1, with 8 bases lining up with TRBD2. This CDR3 has 16 amino acids. Germline V gene lookup returns CDR1 ENHRY and CDR2 SYGVKD. Trimming cost V 2 bases and J 1 base; bases outside gene matches: 4. As DNA, the CDR3 is TGTGCCATCAGTGAGCAGGTAGCGGGGTCCTACAATGAGCAGTTCTTC. Translation: CAISEQVAGSYNEQFF.

There are a few counts of this clone. The genes are TRBV6-5 and TRBJ1-4, with 7 bases that match TRBD1. CDR3 length: 14 amino acids. Looked up from germline, CDR1 is MNHEY and CDR2 is SVGAGI. Unmatched junction bases numbered 7, after V lost 5 bases and J lost 7 bases. CDR3 protein: CASSEGGAFEKLFF. The CDR3 DNA reads TGTGCCAGCAGTGAAGGGGGCGCTTTTGAAAAACTGTTTTTT.

The V and J genes are TRBV18 and TRBJ2-1; TRBD2 matches at 15 bases. The trim removed 0 bases at V and 0 bases at J, leaving 6 bases unmatched. This CDR3 contains 20 residues. Germline values: CDR1 KGHSH, CDR2 LQKENI. CDR3 coding DNA: TGTGCCAGCTCACCACCCGGACTAGCGGGGGGGCTGATCTCCTACAATGAGCAGTTCTTC. Protein: CASSPPGLAGGLISYNEQFF.

This clone was seen a few times. V and J are TRBV10-3 and TRBJ2-1; tentative D call: TRBD2 (6 bases). The V gene's germline CDR1 is ENHRY and CDR2 SYGVKD. V lost 2 bases, J lost 6 bases, and 17 bases lay in between. CDR3 length equals 16 residues. The CDR3 spells CAISERPGPGGNEQFF. The CDR3 nucleotides read TGTGCCATCAGTGAGCGGCCGGGGCCCGGGGGCAATGAGCAGTTCTTC.

This chain connects TRBV19 to TRBJ2-5; possible D gene TRBD1, 6 bases. This CDR3 spans 14 amino acids. Deletions cut 5 bases from V and 3 bases from J, with 13 bases between. CDR1 LNHDA and CDR2 SQIVND come from the germline V gene (reference sequence). DNA of the CDR3: TGTGCCAGTAGTTTGCAGGGGCCGGAAGAGACCCAGTACTTC. It is translated as CASSLQGPEETQYF. The whole variable domain, filled in from reference TRBV19 and TRBJ2-5, reads DGGITQSPKYLFRKEGQNVTLSCEQNLNHDAMYWYRQDPGQGLRLIYYSQIVNDFQKGDIAEGYSVSREKKESFPLTVTSAQKNPTAFYLCASSLQGPEETQYFGPGTRLLVL.

Only one count was recorded for this clone. This CDR3 is also generated by other DNA sequences in the sample. The V and J genes are TRBV2 and TRBJ2-5; D uncertain. The CDR3 runs 11 residues. Germline V gives CDR1 SNHLY, CDR2 FYNNEI. V was shortened by 5 bases and J by 2 bases, with 3 bases between the two germline ends. The chain's CDR3 is CASSPQETQYF. The CDR3 coding sequence is TGTGCCAGCAGTCCTCAAGAGACCCAGTACTTC.

In its sample, this clone was seen a few times. The chain couples TRBV5-1 to TRBJ2-3, with 8 positions matching TRBD2. The CDR3 extends over 16 amino acids. Germline lookup yields CDR1 SGHRS and CDR2 YFSETQ. Trimming cost V 6 bases and J 4 bases; bases outside gene matches: 13. Here the CDR3 reads CASIPGSGGMADTQYF. In DNA, the CDR3 is TGCGCCAGCATCCCCGGGAGCGGGGGTATGGCAGATACGCAGTATTTT.

This clone was observed a few times. The chain has TRBV2 and TRBJ2-3, with 15 positions matching TRBD2. V lost 8 bases, J lost 4 bases, and 13 bases stayed unmatched. This CDR3 spans 18 amino acids. Germline V CDR1 and CDR2: SNHLY, FYNNEI. The DNA for the CDR3 is TGTGCCAGCGGGAAAAGGACTAGCGGGGGGGCCTTGGCAGATACGCAGTATTTT. It translates to CASGKRTSGGALADTQYF.

This chain connects TRBV7-9 to TRBJ2-4, with D perhaps matching TRBD2 (6 bases). The CDR3 sequence is 11 residues long. CDR1 SEHNR and CDR2 FQNEAQ come from the germline V gene (reference sequence). V was clipped by 4 bases and J by 16 bases, with 14 bases between them. CDR3 in amino acids: CASSSSGTEYF. The CDR3 DNA is TGTGCCAGCAGCTCCTCCGGGACTGAATACTTC.

V usage is TRBV30 and J usage is TRBJ1-2; 9 bases are shared with TRBD1. The CDR3 has 16 amino acids. Germline lookup yields CDR1 GTSNPN and CDR2 SVGIG (reference sequence). V was clipped by 1 base and J by 3 bases; unmatched bases: 9. CDR3 region: CAWSGDRVGIHYGYTF. CDR3 nucleotide sequence: TGTGCCTGGAGTGGGGACAGGGTCGGAATTCACTATGGCTACACCTTC.

A remark on this clone: At the DNA level, this CDR3 is encoded by other sequences in the same sample as well. The J gene is TRBJ2-3, the V gene TRBV9, with D possibly TRBD1 on 5 matching bases. V shed 0 bases and J shed 2 bases, with 10 bases lying between them. Germline values: CDR1 SGDLS, CDR2 YYNGEE. This CDR3 has 15 residues. Written as DNA, the CDR3 is TGTGCCAGCAGCGTAGGGGGCACCAACACAGATACGCAGTATTTT. It yields the protein CASSVGGTNTDTQYF.

CDR3: CASSPPSVVYEQYF. The CDR3 region has the DNA TGTGCCAGCTCACCACCTAGCGTGGTGTACGAGCAGTACTTC. This chain links TRBV18 with TRBJ2-7; D is possibly TRBD2 (5 bases). The CDR3 is 14 residues long. Germline V gives CDR1 KGHSH, CDR2 LQKENI. Trimming left V 0 bases short and J 4 bases short, with 10 bases between. The entire variable domain, with the rest obtained from reference TRBV18 and TRBJ2-7, is as follows: NAGVMQNPRHLVRRRGQEARLRCSPMKGHSHVYWYRQLPEEGLKFMVYLQKENIIDESGMPKERFSAEFPKEGPSILRIQQVVRGDSAAYFCASSPPSVVYEQYFGPGTRLTVT.

The sample holds one count of this clone. This rearrangement joins TRBV7-8 to TRBJ2-1, with D perhaps TRBD2 (6 bases). Germline V gene data show CDR1 as SGHVS and CDR2 as FQNEAQ. The CDR3 is made up of 17 amino acids. Trimming took off 5 bases at V and 0 bases at J, with 17 bases between the two ends. The CDR3 DNA reads as TGTGCCAGCAGCCGGGGCCTAGGAGGGAGCTCCTACAATGAGCAGTTCTTC. Its translation is CASSRGLGGSSYNEQFF.